This T cell receptor beta chain stems from a study of beta chain features in type 1 diabetes. At the level of the study: All samples combined gave roughly 100,000,000 sorted cells for examination.

The CDR3 runs 14 residues. Germline V gene data show CDR1 as SEHNR and CDR2 as FQNEAQ (reference sequence). Concerning this clone itself: Its antigen is unknown. At one boundary the junction diverges from the germline segment, which might be a read error. Distinct nucleotide sequences in the sample also encode this CDR3.

It was one heparinised blood draw, averaging roughly 0.11 L, that each donor gave. Study-level results: Patients with type 1 diabetes showed fewer VDJ junction insertions and more deletions.

Since all of the isolated RNA was reverse transcribed, expressed TCRB transcripts were what got sequenced. The table came from immunoSEQ multiplex PCR; TCRdb's copy has only in-frame clones and leaves some out. The table includes roughly 350,000 clones, about 11% detected once. Sequencing was carried out using naive CD4+ T cells from blood. The chain carries TRBV7-9 and TRBJ2-5; TRBD2 might be the D (6 bases). This clonotype was sampled from a woman in her twenties or thirties in good health. The CDR3 bases are TGTGCCAGCAGCTTATACGGGAGTGGGGAGACGCAGTACTTC. Encoded protein: CASSLYGSGETQYF.